The following is a TCR beta chain sequence with its context. The sample is drawn from a study of early T cells in non-severe SARS-CoV-2 infection. Germline lookup yields CDR1 MDHEN and CDR2 SYDVKM. This CDR3 spans 15 amino acids. V dropped 2 bases and J dropped 6 bases, with 14 bases sitting between them. Unique molecular identifier tags were affixed to discrete cDNA molecules. Each CDR3 protein is one row after TCRdb ran MiXCR on the 5' RACE reads. The table has approximately 69,000 distinct CDR3 sequences, around 12% seen once. The receptor was derived from an adult who was a healthcare worker with PCR-confirmed SARS-CoV-2 infection or an uninfected control (not recorded which). The input for sequencing was whole blood, taken at baseline. The genes are TRBV28 and TRBJ1-3; D is unclear. This CDR3 reads CASSLAKVSENTIYF. CDR3 sequence (DNA): TGTGCCAGCAGTTTAGCGAAGGTTTCAGAAAACACCATATATTTT.